The next 4 T cell receptor beta chains were all read from a single sample in a study of T cell changes during pregnancy in multiple sclerosis. Profiling relied on immunoSEQ multiplex PCR, and the TCRdb table lists in-frame clones only, not all of them. The table shows approximately 65,000 clones, with about 92% occurring only once. Sequences were derived from CD8+ T cells from peripheral blood mononuclear cells, sampled in the third trimester of pregnancy. These receptors all come from a female donor in good health, enrolled as a control in a pregnancy study.

The V gene is TRBV14, the J gene TRBJ1-1; maybe TRBD1 (5 bases). Germline values: CDR1 SGHDN, CDR2 FVKESK. V was pared by 1 base and J by 2 bases, with 11 bases between. CDR3 size: 15 residues. CDR3 sequence: CASSQVRGSNTEAFF. In nucleotides, the CDR3 is TGTGCCAGCAGCCAAGTTCGGGGGAGCAACACTGAAGCTTTCTTT. Full variable domain (missing parts from reference TRBV14 and TRBJ1-1): EAGVTQFPSHSVIEKGQTVTLRCDPISGHDNLYWYRRVMGKEIKFLLHFVKESKQDESGMPNNRFLAERTGGTYSTLKVQPAELEDSGVYFCASSQVRGSNTEAFFGQGTRLTVV.

Concerning this clone: The same CDR3 can be traced to other DNA sequences in this sample. The chain uses TRBV4-3 and TRBJ1-1; D unclear. Germline V gives CDR1 LGHNA, CDR2 YSLEER. V lost 1 base and J 1 base, leaving 7 bases between the germline ends. The CDR3 covers 14 residues. The CDR3 sequence: CASSQGSGNTEAFF. CDR3 in DNA: TGCGCCAGCAGCCAAGGTTCAGGGAACACTGAAGCTTTCTTT.

V gene TRBV6-6 combines with J gene TRBJ2-5; the D gene is possibly TRBD2 (7 bases). V lost 9 bases, J lost 5 bases, and 19 bases lay in between. Germline CDR1 is MNHNY and CDR2 is SVGAGI (reference sequence). There are 14 residues in the CDR3. DNA for the CDR3: TGTGCCAGTCAAAGCAGGGGAGGGATGGAGACCCAGTACTTC. Protein: CASQSRGGMETQYF.

This chain joins TRBV7-9 and TRBJ1-2; D uncertain. The V gene lost 0 bases and the J gene lost 4 bases, with 15 bases spanning the gap. The germline CDR1 and CDR2 sequences are SEHNR and FQNEAQ (reference sequence). The CDR3 is made up of 16 amino acids. The CDR3 sequence: CASSLALVGLPYGYTF. CDR3 DNA: TGTGCCAGCAGCTTAGCGCTAGTTGGGTTACCCTATGGCTACACCTTC.